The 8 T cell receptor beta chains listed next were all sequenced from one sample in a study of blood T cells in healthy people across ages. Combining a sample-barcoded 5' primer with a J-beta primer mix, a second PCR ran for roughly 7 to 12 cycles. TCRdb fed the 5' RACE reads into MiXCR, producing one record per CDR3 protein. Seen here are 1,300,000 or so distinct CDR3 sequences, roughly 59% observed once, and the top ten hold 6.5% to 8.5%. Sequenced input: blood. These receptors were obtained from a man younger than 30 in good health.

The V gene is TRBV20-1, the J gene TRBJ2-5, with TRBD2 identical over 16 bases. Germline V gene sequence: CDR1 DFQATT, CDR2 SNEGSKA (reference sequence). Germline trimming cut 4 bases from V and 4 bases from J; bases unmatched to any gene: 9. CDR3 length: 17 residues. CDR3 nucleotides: TGCAGTGCTAATTTGGGGACTAGCGGGGGGGCGAGAGAGACCCAGTACTTC. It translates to CSANLGTSGGARETQYF.

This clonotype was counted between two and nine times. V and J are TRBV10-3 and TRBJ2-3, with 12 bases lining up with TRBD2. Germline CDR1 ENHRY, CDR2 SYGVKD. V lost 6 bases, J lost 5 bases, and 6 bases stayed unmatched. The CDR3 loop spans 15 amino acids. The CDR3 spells CAISRLAGEGDTQYF. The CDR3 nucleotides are TGTGCCATCAGCCGACTAGCGGGAGAGGGAGATACGCAGTATTTT.

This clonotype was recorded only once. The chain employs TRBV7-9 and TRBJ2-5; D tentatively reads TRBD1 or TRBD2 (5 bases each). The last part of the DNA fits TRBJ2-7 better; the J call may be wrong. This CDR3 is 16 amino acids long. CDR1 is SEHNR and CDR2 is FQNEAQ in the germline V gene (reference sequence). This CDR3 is CASSTSRGGFFYEQYF. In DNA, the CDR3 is TGTGCCAGCAGCACCTCGAGGGGTGGGTTTTTCTACGAGCAGTACTTC.

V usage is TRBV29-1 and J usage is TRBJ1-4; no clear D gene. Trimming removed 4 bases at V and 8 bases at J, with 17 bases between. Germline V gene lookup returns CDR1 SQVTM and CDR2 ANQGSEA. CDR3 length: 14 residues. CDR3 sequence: CSVGLRKTDEKLFF. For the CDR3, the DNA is TGCAGCGTTGGGTTGAGAAAGACGGACGAAAAACTGTTTTTT.

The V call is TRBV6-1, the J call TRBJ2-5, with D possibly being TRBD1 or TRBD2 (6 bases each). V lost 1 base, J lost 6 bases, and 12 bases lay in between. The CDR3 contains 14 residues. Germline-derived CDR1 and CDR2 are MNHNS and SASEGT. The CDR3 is CASSEVRGRKTQYF. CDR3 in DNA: TGTGCCAGCAGTGAAGTTCGGGGGCGAAAGACCCAGTACTTC.

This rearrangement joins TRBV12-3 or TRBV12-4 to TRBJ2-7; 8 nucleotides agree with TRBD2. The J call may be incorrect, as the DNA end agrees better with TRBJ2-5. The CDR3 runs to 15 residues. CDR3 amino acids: CASSGQTRGGETQYF. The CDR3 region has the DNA TGTGCCAGCAGTGGTCAGACCCGGGGGGGAGAGACCCAGTACTTC.

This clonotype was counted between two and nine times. The DNA of the CDR3 is TGCAGCGTTACCGGGACTAGCGGGAGAAGGATTCAGTACTTC. It is translated as CSVTGTSGRRIQYF. V usage is TRBV29-1 and J usage is TRBJ2-4; TRBD2 aligns across 14 bases. Germline V lookup: CDR1 SQVTM, CDR2 ANQGSEA. Losses at the gene ends were 5 bases for V and 10 bases for J; bases not matched to a gene: 7. CDR3 size: 14 residues.

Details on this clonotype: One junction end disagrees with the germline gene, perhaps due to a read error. The CDR3 coding sequence is TGTGCCAGCAGCTTATGGGGCCGCGGCTCTGGGGTCAACGTCCTGACTTTC. This gives the protein CASSLWGRGSGVNVLTF. The rearrangement joins TRBV7-2 to TRBJ2-6; D possibly corresponds to TRBD1 (5 bases). Germline values: CDR1 SGHTA, CDR2 FQGNSA. This CDR3 is 17 amino acids long.